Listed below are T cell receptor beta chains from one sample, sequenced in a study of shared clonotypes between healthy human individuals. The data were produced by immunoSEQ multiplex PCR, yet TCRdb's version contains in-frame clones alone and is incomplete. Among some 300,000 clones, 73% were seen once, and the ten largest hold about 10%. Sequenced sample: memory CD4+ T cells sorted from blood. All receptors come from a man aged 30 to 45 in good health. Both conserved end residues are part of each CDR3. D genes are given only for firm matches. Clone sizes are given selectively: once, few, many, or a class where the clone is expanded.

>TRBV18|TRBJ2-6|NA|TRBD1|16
CASSLRDSSGANVLTF
TGTGCCAGCTCCCTTAGGGACAGCTCTGGGGCCAACGTCCTGACTTTC
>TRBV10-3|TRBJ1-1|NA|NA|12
CAIRRADTEAFF
TGTGCCATCAGGCGGGCAGACACTGAAGCTTTCTTT
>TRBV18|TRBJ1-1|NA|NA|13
CASSRKENTEAFF
TGTGCCAGCTCAAGGAAAGAGAACACTGAAGCTTTCTTT
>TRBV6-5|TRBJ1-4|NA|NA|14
CASSYIGGGGKLFF
TGTGCCAGCAGTTACATAGGAGGGGGGGGAAAACTGTTTTTT
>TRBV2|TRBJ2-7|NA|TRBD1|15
CASSSRQGTTYEQYF
TGTGCCAGCAGTTCCCGACAGGGGACAACCTACGAGCAGTACTTC
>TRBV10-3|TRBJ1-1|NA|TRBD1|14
CAISESRQGTEAFF
TGTGCCATCAGTGAGTCGCGACAGGGAACTGAAGCTTTCTTT
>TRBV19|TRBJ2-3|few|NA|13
CASSMRQSDTQYF
TGTGCCAGTAGTATGCGGCAGTCAGATACGCAGTATTTT
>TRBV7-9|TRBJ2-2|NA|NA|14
CASGAGMNTGELFF
TGTGCCAGCGGCGCAGGAATGAACACCGGGGAGCTGTTTTTT
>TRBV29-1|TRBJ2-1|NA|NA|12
CSGVSDNNEQFF
TGCAGCGGTGTTTCGGACAACAATGAGCAGTTCTTC
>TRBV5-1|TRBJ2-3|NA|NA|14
CASSLGGVEDTQYF
TGCGCCAGCAGCTTGGGTGGGGTCGAAGATACGCAGTATTTT
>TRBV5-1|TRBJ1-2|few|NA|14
CASSLASENYGYTF
TGCGCCAGCAGCTTGGCCTCAGAAAACTATGGCTACACCTTC
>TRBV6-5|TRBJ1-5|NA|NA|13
CASSYASDQPQHF
TGTGCCAGCAGTTACGCCAGCGATCAGCCCCAGCATTTT
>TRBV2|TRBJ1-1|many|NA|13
CASKPDRNTEAFF
TGTGCCAGCAAACCCGACAGAAACACTGAAGCTTTCTTT
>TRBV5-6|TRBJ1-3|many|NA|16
CASGNYNLRSGNTIYF
TGTGCCAGCGGCAACTATAACTTGCGCTCTGGAAACACCATATATTTT
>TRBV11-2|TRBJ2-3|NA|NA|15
CASSLGTPGTDTQYF
TGTGCCAGCAGCTTAGGGACTCCGGGTACGGATACGCAGTATTTT
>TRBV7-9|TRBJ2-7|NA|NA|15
CASSLAMAGFYEQYF
TGTGCCAGCAGCTTAGCGATGGCAGGGTTCTACGAGCAGTACTTC
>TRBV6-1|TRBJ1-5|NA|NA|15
CASSSTRLSNQPQHF
TGTGCCAGCAGTTCCACGAGGTTGAGCAATCAGCCCCAGCATTTT
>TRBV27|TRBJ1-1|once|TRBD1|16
CASNRRNGQGLGEAFF
TGTGCCAGCAACCGCCGAAACGGACAGGGACTTGGGGAAGCTTTCTTT
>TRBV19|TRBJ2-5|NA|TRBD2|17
CASSTQRLAGGLETQYF
TGTGCCAGTAGTACTCAACGACTAGCGGGAGGGCTTGAGACCCAGTACTTC
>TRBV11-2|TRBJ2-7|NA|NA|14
CASSSLKYSYEQYF
TGTGCCAGCAGCTCACTAAAATACTCCTACGAGCAGTACTTC
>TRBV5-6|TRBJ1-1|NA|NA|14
CASSLVGGNTEAFF
TGTGCCAGCAGCTTGGTCGGAGGAAACACTGAAGCTTTCTTT
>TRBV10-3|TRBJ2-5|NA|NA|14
CAISVSRGQETQYF
TGTGCCATCAGTGTGTCCCGTGGCCAAGAGACCCAGTACTTC
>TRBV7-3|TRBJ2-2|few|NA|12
CASSLGTGELFF
TGTGCCAGCAGCTTGGGAACCGGGGAGCTGTTTTTT
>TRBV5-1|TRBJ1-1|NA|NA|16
CASSLMDPGKNTEAFF
TGCGCCAGCAGCTTGATGGATCCCGGGAAGAACACTGAAGCTTTCTTT
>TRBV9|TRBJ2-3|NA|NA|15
CASSVAMVSTDTQYF
TGTGCCAGCAGCGTAGCGATGGTAAGCACAGATACGCAGTATTTT
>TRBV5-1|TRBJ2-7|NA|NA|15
CASSPPVSATGEQYF
TGCGCCAGCAGCCCGCCAGTCTCCGCTACGGGGGAGCAGTACTTC
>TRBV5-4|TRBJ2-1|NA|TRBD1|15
CASSLDRGSRNEQFF
TGTGCCAGCAGCTTGGACAGGGGGTCCCGAAATGAGCAGTTCTTC
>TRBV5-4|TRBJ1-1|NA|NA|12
CASSLRQGEAFF
TGTGCCAGCAGCTTACGTCAGGGTGAAGCTTTCTTT
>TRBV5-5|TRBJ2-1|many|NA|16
CASILSGASSYNEQFF
TGTGCCAGCATCTTGTCCGGGGCCAGCTCCTACAATGAGCAGTTCTTC
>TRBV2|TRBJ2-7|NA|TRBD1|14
CARQQGAPTYEQYF
TGTGCCAGGCAACAGGGGGCTCCCACCTACGAGCAGTACTTC
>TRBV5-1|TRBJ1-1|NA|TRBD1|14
CASSSLGQGTEAFF
TGCGCCAGCAGCTCCCTAGGACAGGGGACTGAAGCTTTCTTT
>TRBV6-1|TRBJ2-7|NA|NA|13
CASSGGHGYEQYF
TGTGCCAGCAGTGGAGGACATGGCTACGAGCAGTACTTC
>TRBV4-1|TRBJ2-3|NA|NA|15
CASSHTYPSTDTQYF
TGCGCCAGCAGCCATACATACCCTAGCACAGATACGCAGTATTTT
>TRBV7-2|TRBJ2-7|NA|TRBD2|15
CASSLNSLADYEQYF
TGTGCCAGCAGCTTAAACTCCCTAGCGGACTACGAGCAGTACTTC
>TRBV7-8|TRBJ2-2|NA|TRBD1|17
CASTQGARVDLTGELFF
TGTGCCAGCACCCAGGGGGCCAGGGTAGATTTGACCGGGGAGCTGTTTTTT
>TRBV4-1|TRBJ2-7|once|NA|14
CASSQDTNSYEQYF
TGCGCCAGCAGCCAAGATACTAACTCCTACGAGCAGTACTTC
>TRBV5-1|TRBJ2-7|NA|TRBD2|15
CASSLALAGGHEQYF
TGCGCCAGCAGCTTGGCGCTAGCGGGGGGGCACGAGCAGTACTTC
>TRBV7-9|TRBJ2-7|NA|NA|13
CASSGGRVYEQYF
TGTGCCAGCAGCGGAGGCAGGGTCTACGAGCAGTACTTC
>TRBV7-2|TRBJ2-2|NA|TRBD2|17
CASSPGLAGRDTGELFF
TGTGCCAGCAGCCCCGGTTTAGCGGGGAGGGACACCGGGGAGCTGTTTTTT
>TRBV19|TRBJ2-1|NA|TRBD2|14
CASMLTSSVNEQFF
TGTGCCAGTATGTTGACTAGCTCGGTAAATGAGCAGTTCTTC
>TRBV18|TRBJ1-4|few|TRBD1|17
CASSVTRTGATNEKLFF
TGTGCCAGCTCAGTAACGAGGACAGGGGCAACTAATGAAAAACTGTTTTTT
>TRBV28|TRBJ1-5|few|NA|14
CASSLLGFGQPQHF
TGTGCCAGCAGTTTATTGGGGTTCGGGCAGCCCCAGCATTTT
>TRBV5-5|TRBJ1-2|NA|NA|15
CASSLRDTPNYGYTF
TGTGCCAGCAGCTTGAGGGACACCCCTAACTATGGCTACACCTTC
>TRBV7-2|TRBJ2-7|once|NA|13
CASSLGLGREQYF
TGTGCCAGCAGCTTAGGGTTGGGTCGAGAGCAGTACTTC
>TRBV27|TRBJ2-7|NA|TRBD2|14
CASSLKGLAYEQYF
TGTGCCAGCAGTTTAAAGGGACTAGCGTACGAGCAGTACTTC
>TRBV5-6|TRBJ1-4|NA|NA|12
CASSLGREKLFF
TGTGCCAGCAGCTTGGGCCGGGAAAAACTGTTTTTT
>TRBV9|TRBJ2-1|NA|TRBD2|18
CASSVDAGGLAGADEQFF
TGTGCCAGCAGCGTAGATGCGGGGGGACTAGCGGGAGCTGATGAGCAGTTCTTC
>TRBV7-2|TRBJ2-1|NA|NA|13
CASTRTNYNEQFF
TGTGCCAGCACCCGGACTAACTACAATGAGCAGTTCTTC
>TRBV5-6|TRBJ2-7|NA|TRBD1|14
CASSFAGGIYEQYF
TGTGCCAGCAGCTTCGCAGGGGGCATCTACGAGCAGTACTTC
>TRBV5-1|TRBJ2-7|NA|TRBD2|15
CASSSGLAASYEQYF
TGCGCCAGCAGCTCGGGACTAGCGGCTTCCTACGAGCAGTACTTC
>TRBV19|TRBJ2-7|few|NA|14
CASSGSTPPYEQYF
TGTGCCAGTAGTGGGTCGACACCTCCCTACGAGCAGTACTTC
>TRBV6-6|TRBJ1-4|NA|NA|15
CASSYDLPTNEKLFF
TGTGCCAGCAGTTACGACCTTCCAACTAATGAAAAACTGTTTTTT
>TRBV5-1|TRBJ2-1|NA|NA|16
CASSSGTGTTDNEQFF
TGCGCCAGCAGCTCCGGGACCGGGACCACGGACAATGAGCAGTTCTTC